This passage covers 25 T cell receptor beta chains from one sample sequenced in a study of blood T cell repertoires in COVID-19. TCRdb's table, derived via immunoSEQ multiplex PCR, lists solely in-frame clones and lacks some. The sample yields hundreds of thousands of clones, roughly 87% seen once. The sample comprised peripheral blood. The receptors derive from a man aged 18-30 years with active or convalescent COVID-19.

The CDR3 sequence: CASSLFRNAFMNTEAFF. Written as DNA, the CDR3 is TGTGCCAGCAGTTTGTTCAGGAACGCATTCATGAACACTGAAGCTTTCTTT. The chain carries TRBV28 and TRBJ1-1, with D uncertain. V was shortened by 3 bases and J by 0 bases, with 17 bases between the two germline ends. The germline CDR1 and CDR2 sequences are MDHEN and SYDVKM. The CDR3 sequence is 17 residues long.

This clone was detected once. The CDR3 reads CASSPVGSNQPQHF. CDR3 nucleotides: TGTGCCAGCAGCCCGGTCGGTAGCAATCAGCCCCAGCATTTT. The V call is TRBV7-2, the J call TRBJ1-5; D not certain. The CDR3 is made up of 14 amino acids. Looked up from germline, CDR1 is SGHTA and CDR2 is FQGNSA. Trimming shortened V by 5 bases and J by 0 bases, and 8 bases separated the two germline ends.

This chain links TRBV12-3 or TRBV12-4 with TRBJ1-2; the match to TRBD1 covers 7 bases. Trimming at V came to 3 bases and at J to 5 bases, leaving 3 bases not matched to a gene. The CDR3 consists of 13 residues. The CDR3 coding sequence is TGTGCCAGCAGTTTCGGGACAGCGTATGGCTACACCTTC. As protein: CASSFGTAYGYTF.

The CDR3 sequence is CASSPSLQGAGGYTF. CDR3 DNA: TGTGCCAGCAGCCCGTCCCTACAGGGGGCGGGCGGCTACACCTTC. The chain has TRBV11-2 and TRBJ1-2, with TRBD1 matching over 9 bases. V trimming: 5 bases; J trimming: 8 bases; junction bases outside the gene matches: 12. Per germline, CDR1 SGHAT and CDR2 FQNNGV. The CDR3 length is 15 residues.

This clone showed up just a few times. The chain joins TRBV5-1 to TRBJ2-2; 9 positions agree with TRBD1. V dropped 5 bases and J dropped 4; count of bases not matched to a gene: 9. CDR3 length equals 16 residues. Per the germline V gene, CDR1 is SGHRS and CDR2 is YFSETQ. This CDR3 is CASRVGTGTSTGELFF. In nucleotides, the CDR3 is TGCGCCAGCAGAGTGGGGACAGGGACGAGCACCGGGGAGCTGTTTTTT.

The genes are TRBV7-9 and TRBJ2-7; 15 positions match TRBD2. CDR1 is SEHNR, CDR2 FQNEAQ, per germline (reference sequence). CDR3 size: 17 residues. V lost 5 bases to trimming and J lost 4 bases; unmatched junction nucleotides: 9. CDR3 sequence: CASSPRTSGGAQYEQYF. CDR3 nucleotides: TGTGCCAGCAGCCCCCGGACTAGCGGGGGGGCTCAATACGAGCAGTACTTC.

This chain connects TRBV2 to TRBJ2-5; no firm D call. Germline V gives CDR1 SNHLY, CDR2 FYNNEI. V dropped 1 base and J dropped 5 bases, with 5 bases sitting between them. There are 12 residues in the CDR3. The CDR3 protein is CASSEGGETQYF. In DNA form, the CDR3 reads TGTGCCAGCAGTGAAGGAGGCGAGACCCAGTACTTC.

The CDR3 coding sequence is TGTGCCAGCAGAAGAACAGGGCCCACTGAAGCTTTCTTT. As protein: CASRRTGPTEAFF. The rearrangement links TRBV11-2 to TRBJ1-1; weak D call: TRBD1 (6 bases). The CDR3 is made up of 13 amino acids. V lost 6 bases and J lost 4, with 12 bases in between. Germline CDR1 reads SGHAT; CDR2 reads FQNNGV.

A single count supports this clone. This chain links TRBV19 with TRBJ1-1; TRBD1 is a possible D gene (5 bases). Trimming removed 3 bases at V and 0 bases at J, with 11 bases between. This CDR3 is built from 15 residues. Germline CDR1 LNHDA, CDR2 SQIVND (reference sequence). In DNA, the CDR3 is TGTGCCAGTAGTATCCAGGGAATCATGAACACTGAAGCTTTCTTT. It encodes CASSIQGIMNTEAFF.

The table lists this clone with a count of one. This sequence joins TRBV9 and TRBJ2-7; 9 nucleotides match TRBD1. The CDR3 is 15 amino acids. Germline V lookup: CDR1 SGDLS, CDR2 YYNGEE. V shed 0 bases and J 3 bases; nucleotides not matched to a gene: 4. The CDR3 DNA follows: TGTGCCAGCAGCGTAGATGGGACAGGGAGCTACGAGCAGTACTTC. Protein sequence: CASSVDGTGSYEQYF.

The chain joins TRBV7-2 to TRBJ2-1, with TRBD2 identical over 13 bases. The CDR3 sequence is 16 residues long. Germline CDR1 is SGHTA and CDR2 is FQGNSA. V trimming: 5 bases; J trimming: 9 bases; junction bases outside the gene matches: 10. The CDR3 DNA is TGTGCCAGCAGCCCCCCGACTAGCGGGGGGTGGGGTGAGCAGTTCTTC. This codes for CASSPPTSGGWGEQFF.

The chain carries TRBV5-4 and TRBJ1-2; D unclear. Germline V gene lookup returns CDR1 SGHNT and CDR2 YYREEE (reference sequence). The CDR3 runs to 15 residues. Trimming took off 0 bases at V and 4 bases at J, with 13 bases between the two ends. In nucleotides, the CDR3 is TGTGCCAGCAGCTTGGCCGGGAACCCCATCTATGGCTACACCTTC. Amino acid sequence: CASSLAGNPIYGYTF.

The V call is TRBV14, the J call TRBJ2-7; D is possibly TRBD1 (5 bases). Trimming stripped 3 bases from V and 4 bases from J, with 13 bases between. The CDR3 runs to 14 residues. CDR1 is SGHDN, CDR2 FVKESK, per germline. The CDR3 nucleotides read TGTGCCAGCAGCCAGTTTGGGGCGTTATACGAGCAGTACTTC. As protein: CASSQFGALYEQYF.

V usage is TRBV27 and J usage is TRBJ2-7; TRBD2 matches at 14 bases. J gave up 9 bases and V 3 bases, and 13 bases lay outside the gene matches. This CDR3 is built from 17 residues. CDR1 and CDR2 from the germline V gene are MNHEY and SMNVEV (reference sequence). Here the CDR3 reads CASSLDAPGLAGERQYF. For the CDR3, the DNA is TGTGCCAGCAGTTTGGACGCTCCGGGACTAGCGGGAGAAAGGCAGTACTTC.

This sequence joins TRBV9 and TRBJ2-1, with TRBD2 matching 16 bases. V lost 3 bases, J lost 4 bases, and 4 bases stayed unmatched. CDR3 length equals 17 residues. Germline CDR1 is SGDLS and CDR2 is YYNGEE. DNA of the CDR3: TGTGCCAGCAGCGGAGGGACTAGCGGGGGGGCTTACAATGAGCAGTTCTTC. It is translated as CASSGGTSGGAYNEQFF.

CDR3 DNA: TGTGCCAGCAGTGCATCCCGGGACAGGGGAGAAAAACTGTTTTTT. This encodes CASSASRDRGEKLFF. J is TRBJ1-4 and V is TRBV2; 10 nucleotides agree with TRBD1. This CDR3 is 15 amino acids long. V was pared by 4 bases and J by 8 bases, with 7 bases of the junction left unmatched. The germline gives CDR1 SNHLY, CDR2 FYNNEI.

This chain links TRBV9 with TRBJ2-3; 7 bases line up with TRBD2. CDR1 and CDR2 from the germline V gene are SGDLS and YYNGEE. The CDR3 is made up of 15 amino acids. V lost 2 bases, J lost 4 bases, and 7 bases stayed unmatched. In DNA form, the CDR3 reads TGTGCCAGCAGCGTTTGGGGAGGGGCGGCAGATACGCAGTATTTT. This translates into CASSVWGGAADTQYF.

V gene TRBV7-9 combines with J gene TRBJ1-1; a possible D gene is TRBD1 (5 bases). Looked up from germline, CDR1 is SEHNR and CDR2 is FQNEAQ (reference sequence). This CDR3 contains 12 residues. V was clipped by 5 bases and J by 5 bases, with 9 bases between them. This chain's CDR3 is CASSTQGTEAFF. The DNA of the CDR3 is TGTGCCAGCAGCACCCAGGGTACTGAAGCTTTCTTT. The entire variable domain, with the rest obtained from reference TRBV7-9 and TRBJ1-1, is as follows: DTGVSQNPRHKITKRGQNVTFRCDPISEHNRLYWYRQTLGQGPEFLTYFQNEAQLEKSRLLSDRFSAERPKGSFSTLEIQRTEQGDSAMYLCASSTQGTEAFFGQGTRLTVV.

The chain is built from TRBV3-1 (or the pseudogene TRBV3-2) and TRBJ2-5; 11 bases align to TRBD2. Germline V gene lookup returns CDR1 LGHDT and CDR2 YNNKEL (reference sequence). The CDR3 covers 15 residues. The ends lost 4 bases at V and 5 bases at J; junction bases unmatched: 6. DNA for the CDR3: TGTGCCAGCAGCCCGACTAGCGGGATGTGGGAGACCCAGTACTTC. It specifies CASSPTSGMWETQYF.

This chain links TRBV11-3 with TRBJ2-1; TRBD2 matches 11 bases. The trim removed 5 bases at V and 3 bases at J, leaving 3 bases unmatched. This CDR3 has 15 amino acids. CDR1 and CDR2 from the germline V gene are SGHNT and YENEEA. CDR3 nucleotides: TGTGCCAGCAGCCCCGGGACTAGCGGCTACAATGAGCAGTTCTTC. As protein: CASSPGTSGYNEQFF.

The chain carries TRBV9 and TRBJ2-1, with 11 positions matching TRBD2. The CDR3 totals 14 residues. The junction had 2 bases not matched to a gene; V was cut back by 0 bases and J by 9 bases. From germline, CDR1 is SGDLS and CDR2 YYNGEE. The CDR3 sequence: CASSVGGTSGEQFF. DNA for the CDR3: TGTGCCAGCAGCGTAGGAGGGACTAGCGGTGAGCAGTTCTTC.

The chain employs TRBV23-1 and TRBJ1-6; D call uncertain. TRBV23-1 is an ORF, with its function uncertain. This CDR3 has 21 residues. The V end was cut by 0 bases, the J end by 5 bases, with 26 bases between. In DNA, the CDR3 is TGCGCCAGCAGTCAATCGTGTTACCCTCCGGGAAATGGATTGAATAATTCACCCCTCCACTTT. Protein sequence: CASSQSCYPPGNGLNNSPLHF.

This clone appeared a single time. The gene calls are TRBV6-1 and TRBJ2-2; 7 positions agree with TRBD1. From germline, CDR1 is MNHNS and CDR2 SASEGT. This CDR3 is 13 amino acids long. Losses at the gene ends were 5 bases for V and 6 bases for J; bases not matched to a gene: 3. The CDR3 spells CASSRQGPGELFF. The CDR3 DNA sequence: TGTGCCAGCAGTAGACAGGGTCCCGGGGAGCTGTTTTTT.

The gene calls are TRBV7-2 and TRBJ2-5; the match to TRBD2 covers 11 bases. The ends lost 4 bases at V and 7 bases at J; junction bases unmatched: 8. The CDR3 has 15 residues. Germline CDR1 and CDR2: SGHTA and FQGNSA. In DNA form, the CDR3 reads TGTGCCAGCAGCTCAACTAGCGGGGGCCTCCCGACCCAGTACTTC. Protein: CASSSTSGGLPTQYF.

The DNA for the CDR3 is TGTGCCAGTGGGACAGGAACCTATGGCTACACCTTC. This encodes CASGTGTYGYTF. This chain links TRBV19 with TRBJ1-2; TRBD1 matches at 8 bases. Trimming cost V 8 bases and J 4 bases; bases outside gene matches: 3. Germline V CDR1 and CDR2: LNHDA, SQIVND (reference sequence). This CDR3 has 12 residues.